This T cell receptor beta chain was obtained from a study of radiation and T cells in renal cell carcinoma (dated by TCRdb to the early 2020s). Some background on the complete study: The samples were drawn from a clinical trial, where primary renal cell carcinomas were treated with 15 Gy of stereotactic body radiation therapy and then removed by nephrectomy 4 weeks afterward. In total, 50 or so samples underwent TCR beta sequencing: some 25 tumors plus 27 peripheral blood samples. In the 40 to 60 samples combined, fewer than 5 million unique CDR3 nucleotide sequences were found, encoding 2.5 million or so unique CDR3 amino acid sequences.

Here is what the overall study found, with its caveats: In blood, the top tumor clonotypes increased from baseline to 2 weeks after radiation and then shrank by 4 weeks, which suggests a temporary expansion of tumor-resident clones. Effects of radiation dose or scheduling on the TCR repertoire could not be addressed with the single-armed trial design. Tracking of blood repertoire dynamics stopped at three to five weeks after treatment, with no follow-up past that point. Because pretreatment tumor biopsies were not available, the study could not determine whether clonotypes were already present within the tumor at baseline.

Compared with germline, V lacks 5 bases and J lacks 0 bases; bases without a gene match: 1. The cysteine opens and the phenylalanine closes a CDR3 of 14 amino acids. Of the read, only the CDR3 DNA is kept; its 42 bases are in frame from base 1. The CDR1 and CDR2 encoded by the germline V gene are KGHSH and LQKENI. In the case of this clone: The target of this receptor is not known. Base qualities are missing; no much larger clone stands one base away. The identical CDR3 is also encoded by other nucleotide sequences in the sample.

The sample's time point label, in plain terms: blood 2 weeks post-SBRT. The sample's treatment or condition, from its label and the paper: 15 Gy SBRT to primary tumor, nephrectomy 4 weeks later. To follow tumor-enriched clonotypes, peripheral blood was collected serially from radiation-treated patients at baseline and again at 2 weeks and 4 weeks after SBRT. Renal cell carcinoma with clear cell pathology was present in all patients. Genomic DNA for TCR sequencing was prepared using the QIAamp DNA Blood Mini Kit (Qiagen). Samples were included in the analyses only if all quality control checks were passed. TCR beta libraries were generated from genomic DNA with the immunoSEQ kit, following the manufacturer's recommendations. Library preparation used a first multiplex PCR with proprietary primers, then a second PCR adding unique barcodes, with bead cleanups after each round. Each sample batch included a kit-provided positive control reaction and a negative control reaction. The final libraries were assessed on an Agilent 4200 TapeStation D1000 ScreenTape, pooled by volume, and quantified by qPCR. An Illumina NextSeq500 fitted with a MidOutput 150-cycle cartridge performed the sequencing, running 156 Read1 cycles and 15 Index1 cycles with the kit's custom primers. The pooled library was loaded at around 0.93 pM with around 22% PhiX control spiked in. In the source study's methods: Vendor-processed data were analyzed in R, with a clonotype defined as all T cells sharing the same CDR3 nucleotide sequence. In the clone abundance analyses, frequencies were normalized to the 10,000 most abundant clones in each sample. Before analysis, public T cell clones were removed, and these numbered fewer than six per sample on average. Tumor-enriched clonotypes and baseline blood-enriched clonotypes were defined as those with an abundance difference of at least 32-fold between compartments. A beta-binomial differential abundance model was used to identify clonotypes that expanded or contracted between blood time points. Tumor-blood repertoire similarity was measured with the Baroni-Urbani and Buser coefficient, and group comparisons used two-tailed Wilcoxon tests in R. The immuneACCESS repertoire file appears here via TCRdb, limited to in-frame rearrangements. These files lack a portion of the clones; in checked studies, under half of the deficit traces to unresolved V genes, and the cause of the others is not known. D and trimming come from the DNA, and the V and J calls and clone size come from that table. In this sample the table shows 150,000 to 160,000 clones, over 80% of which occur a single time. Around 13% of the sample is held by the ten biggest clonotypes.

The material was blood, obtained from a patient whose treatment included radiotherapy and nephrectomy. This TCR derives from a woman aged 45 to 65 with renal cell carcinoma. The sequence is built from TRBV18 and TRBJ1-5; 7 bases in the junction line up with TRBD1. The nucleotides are TGTGCCAGCTCAACAGGGGATAGCAATCAGCCCCAGCATTTT. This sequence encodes CASSTGDSNQPQHF. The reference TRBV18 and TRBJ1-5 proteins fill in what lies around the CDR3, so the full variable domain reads NAGVMQNPRHLVRRRGQEARLRCSPMKGHSHVYWYRQLPEEGLKFMVYLQKENIIDESGMPKERFSAEFPKEGPSILRIQQVVRGDSAAYFCASSTGDSNQPQHFGDGTRLSIL.